This T cell receptor beta chain was identified in a study of OX40 agonist ivuxolimab in advanced cancers. Points from the study as a whole: At 0.1 to 3.0 mg/kg, clonal expansion of CD4+ and CD8+ blood T cells had occurred by week 6. Certain nonresponders additionally had low normalized T-cell clonal expansion. The antigens recognized by the expanded peripheral T cells, that is their antigen specificity, were not determined.

The CDR3 is 14 amino acids. V was shortened by 0 bases and J by 4 bases, with 6 bases between the two germline ends. CDR1 is SGHVS and CDR2 is FNYEAQ in the germline V gene. Data came from immunoSEQ multiplex PCR; TCRdb stores just in-frame clones and leaves some out. Here the sample spans 65,000 to 75,000 clones, roughly 90% being singletons. In regard to this clone: Its antigen is unidentified.

This material consisted of CD4+ or CD8+ T cells sorted from blood, taken in a trial of the OX40 agonist ivuxolimab. The V call is TRBV7-6, the J call TRBJ2-2; no definite D call. This TCR was recovered from an adult with an advanced solid tumor such as melanoma, head and neck, liver or kidney cancer. CDR3 DNA sequence: TGTGCCAGCAGCTTAGCGGTCGGCACCGGGGAGCTGTTTTTT. This codes for CASSLAVGTGELFF.